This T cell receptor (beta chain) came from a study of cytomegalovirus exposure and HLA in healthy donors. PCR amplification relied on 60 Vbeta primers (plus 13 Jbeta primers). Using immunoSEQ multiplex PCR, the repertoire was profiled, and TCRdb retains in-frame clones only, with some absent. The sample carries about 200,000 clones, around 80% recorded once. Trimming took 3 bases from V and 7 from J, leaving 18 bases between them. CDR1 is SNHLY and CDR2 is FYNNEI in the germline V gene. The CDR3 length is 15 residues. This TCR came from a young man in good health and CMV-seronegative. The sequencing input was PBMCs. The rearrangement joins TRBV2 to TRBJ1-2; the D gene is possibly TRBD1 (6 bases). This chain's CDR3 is CASSDPYSGDGGYTF. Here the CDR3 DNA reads TGTGCCAGCAGTGACCCCTACTCAGGGGACGGTGGCTACACCTTC.